The clone carrying this T cell receptor beta chain showed up many times. The sample comes from a study of blood T cell repertoires in COVID-19. The CDR3 spans 14 residues. The V gene's germline CDR1 is SGHRS and CDR2 YFSETQ. Between the trimmed V and J ends, which lost 8 bases and 6 bases, there was a span of 21 bases. Generated by immunoSEQ multiplex PCR, the TCRdb table keeps only in-frame clones and is missing some. The sample lists under 250,000 clones; 83% were seen once. This sequence was found in a woman aged 70-85 years with active or convalescent COVID-19. The sequenced sample was peripheral blood. J is TRBJ2-7 and V is TRBV5-1; possibly TRBD2 for D (5 bases). The CDR3 loop reads CASFLGADPSEQYF. CDR3 sequence (DNA): TGCGCCAGTTTCCTCGGAGCGGATCCTTCCGAGCAGTACTTC. The entire variable domain, with the rest obtained from reference TRBV5-1 and TRBJ2-7, is as follows: KAGVTQTPRYLIKTRGQQVTLSCSPISGHRSVSWYQQTPGQGLQFLFEYFSETQRNKGNFPGRFSGRQFSNSRSEMNVSTLELGDSALYLCASFLGADPSEQYFGPGTRLTVT.